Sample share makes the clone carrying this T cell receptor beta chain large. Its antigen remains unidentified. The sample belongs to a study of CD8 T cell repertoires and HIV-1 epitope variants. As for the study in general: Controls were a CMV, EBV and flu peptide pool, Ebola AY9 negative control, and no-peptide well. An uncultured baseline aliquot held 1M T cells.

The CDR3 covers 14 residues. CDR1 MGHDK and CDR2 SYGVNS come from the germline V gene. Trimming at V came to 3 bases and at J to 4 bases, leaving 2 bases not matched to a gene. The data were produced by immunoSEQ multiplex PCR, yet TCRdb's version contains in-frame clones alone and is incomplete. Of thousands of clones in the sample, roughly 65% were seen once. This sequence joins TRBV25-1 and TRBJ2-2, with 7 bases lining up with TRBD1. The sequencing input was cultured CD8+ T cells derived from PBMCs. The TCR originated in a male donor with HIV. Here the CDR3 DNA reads TGTGCCAGCAGTGACGGGACAGCCACCGGGGAGCTGTTTTTT. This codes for CASSDGTATGELFF.